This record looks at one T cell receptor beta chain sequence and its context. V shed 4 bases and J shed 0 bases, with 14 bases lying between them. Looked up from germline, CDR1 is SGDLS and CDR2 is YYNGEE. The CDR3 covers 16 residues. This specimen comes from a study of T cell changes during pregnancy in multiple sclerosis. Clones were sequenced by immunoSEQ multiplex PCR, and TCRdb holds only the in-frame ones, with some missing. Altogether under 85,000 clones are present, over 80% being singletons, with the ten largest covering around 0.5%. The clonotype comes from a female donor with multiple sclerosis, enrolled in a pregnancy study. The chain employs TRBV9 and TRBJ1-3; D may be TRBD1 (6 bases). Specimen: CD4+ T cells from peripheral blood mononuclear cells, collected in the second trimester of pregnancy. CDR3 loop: CASSIGQGSSGNTIYF. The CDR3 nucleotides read TGTGCCAGCAGCATCGGGCAGGGGAGCTCTGGAAACACCATATATTTT.